The 13 T cell receptor beta chains below come from one sample, sequenced in a study of technical replicates of blood from several donors. Produced via immunoSEQ multiplex PCR; TCRdb's table is partial and in-frame only. The sample comprises fewer than 80,000 clones, about 86% of which are singletons, and around 5% rests with the top ten. The sample was PBMCs. These receptors originate from a human donor in good health. Some clones in this sample may be carry-over from other donors' samples.

J is TRBJ1-3 and V is TRBV5-1; D is unclear. Germline CDR1 SGHRS, CDR2 YFSETQ. V was trimmed by 2 bases and J by 0 bases, leaving 15 bases between them. The CDR3 contains 17 residues. The CDR3 DNA reads as TGCGCCAGCAGCTTAACGATCTCGCTGAGCTCTGGAAACACCATATATTTT. Amino acid sequence: CASSLTISLSSGNTIYF.

This chain joins TRBV27 and TRBJ2-2; TRBD1 is a possible D gene (5 bases). This CDR3 has 15 residues. Germline CDR1 reads MNHEY; CDR2 reads SMNVEV (reference sequence). Deletions cut 6 bases from V and 6 bases from J, with 17 bases between. The CDR3 spells CASSPTETFPGELFF. CDR3 sequence (DNA): TGTGCCAGCAGCCCGACAGAGACTTTTCCCGGGGAGCTGTTTTTT.

This clone occurred a few times. This chain connects TRBV27 to TRBJ1-1, with TRBD1 identical over 8 bases. The CDR3 spans 14 residues. Germline trimming cut 5 bases from V and 4 bases from J; bases unmatched to any gene: 6. Germline loops: CDR1 MNHEY, CDR2 SMNVEV (reference sequence). The CDR3 nucleotides are TGTGCCAGCAGTGCGACAGGGGTGATCACTGAAGCTTTCTTT. Protein: CASSATGVITEAFF.

The CDR3 protein is CASRTGITEAFF. DNA for the CDR3: TGTGCCAGTAGAACAGGGATCACTGAAGCTTTCTTT. V gene TRBV19 combines with J gene TRBJ1-1; a weak D match, TRBD1 (6 bases). The CDR3 contains 12 residues. V gave up 6 bases and J gave up 4 bases, with 9 bases separating them. Germline CDR1 reads LNHDA; CDR2 reads SQIVND (reference sequence).

As DNA, the CDR3 is TGTGCCAGCAGCCGGTTGATAGGTACAGGCGGCTACACCTTC. Its translation is CASSRLIGTGGYTF. V usage is TRBV14 and J usage is TRBJ1-2, with D maybe TRBD1 (5 bases). Trimming removed 4 bases at V and 8 bases at J, with 17 bases between. CDR1 is SGHDN and CDR2 is FVKESK in the germline V gene. The CDR3 length is 14 residues.

V and J are TRBV12-5 and TRBJ1-1, with 9 bases fitting TRBD1. This CDR3 comprises 17 residues. Looked up from germline, CDR1 is LGHNT and CDR2 is FRNRAP. Trimming took 6 bases from V and 1 from J; bases not matched to a gene: 12. The CDR3: CASGKPGQGLWNTEAFF. The CDR3 DNA reads TGTGCTAGTGGAAAACCGGGACAGGGTTTATGGAACACTGAAGCTTTCTTT. Drawing the rest from reference TRBV12-5 and TRBJ1-1, the complete variable domain is DARVTQTPRHKVTEMGQEVTMRCQPILGHNTVFWYRQTMMQGLELLAYFRNRAPLDDSGMPKDRFSAEMPDATLATLKIQPSEPRDSAVYFCASGKPGQGLWNTEAFFGQGTRLTVV.

The genes are TRBV28 and TRBJ2-1; TRBD2 aligns across 11 bases. Germline trimming cut 7 bases from V and 6 bases from J; bases unmatched to any gene: 8. Per the germline V gene, CDR1 is MDHEN and CDR2 is SYDVKM. This CDR3 comprises 15 residues. The CDR3 DNA is TGTGCCAGCACCCCCGCCGGGACTAGCGGCAATGAGCAGTTCTTC. It translates to CASTPAGTSGNEQFF.

This clone was picked up one time. The chain is built from TRBV4-2 and TRBJ2-7, with a possible D match to TRBD2 (5 bases). Trimming stripped 0 bases from V and 1 base from J, with 10 bases between. The CDR3 extends over 15 amino acids. CDR1 LGHNA and CDR2 YNFKEQ come from the germline V gene. In DNA, the CDR3 is TGTGCCAGCAGCCAAGATCCTAAGCGGTCCTACGAGCAGTACTTC. Its translation: CASSQDPKRSYEQYF.

The rearrangement joins TRBV9 to TRBJ1-3; D might be TRBD1 (6 bases). The V gene lost 4 bases and the J gene lost 3 bases, with 14 bases spanning the gap. This CDR3 has 15 residues. CDR1 SGDLS and CDR2 YYNGEE come from the germline V gene. CDR3 in amino acids: CASSPEGTRGNTIYF. For the CDR3, the DNA is TGTGCCAGCAGCCCCGAGGGGACACGTGGAAACACCATATATTTT.

This clone was seen a handful of times. The V gene is TRBV7-8, the J gene TRBJ2-2; 11 bases line up with TRBD2. The length of the CDR3 is 18 residues. The V gene's germline CDR1 is SGHVS and CDR2 FQNEAQ. The V segment lost 7 bases and the J segment 1 base; nucleotides outside the gene matches: 11. CDR3 bases: TGTGCCAGCAACCGGGCCACGGGACTAGCGGTGAACACCGGGGAGCTGTTTTTT. This codes for CASNRATGLAVNTGELFF.

The chain recombines TRBV14 with TRBJ1-4; 9 bases are a match to TRBD1. The CDR3 totals 13 residues. Trimming cost V 3 bases and J 8 bases; bases outside gene matches: 1. CDR1 is SGHDN, CDR2 FVKESK, per germline. The CDR3 DNA reads TGTGCCAGCAGCCAGACAGGGGGGGAAAAACTGTTTTTT. Its translation: CASSQTGGEKLFF. The full variable domain, in which reference TRBV14 and TRBJ1-4 provide the parts outside the CDR3, is EAGVTQFPSHSVIEKGQTVTLRCDPISGHDNLYWYRRVMGKEIKFLLHFVKESKQDESGMPNNRFLAERTGGTYSTLKVQPAELEDSGVYFCASSQTGGEKLFFGSGTQLSVL.

This clone is deemed large. This chain connects TRBV18 to TRBJ1-6; 7 bases line up with TRBD1. The CDR3 is 15 amino acids. V lost 3 bases, J lost 7 bases, and 6 bases stayed unmatched. Per germline, CDR1 KGHSH and CDR2 LQKENI. CDR3 sequence (DNA): TGTGCCAGCTCACCCGACAGGGAGAGGAATTCACCCCTCCACTTT. This gives the protein CASSPDRERNSPLHF.

This clone appeared a few times. This chain joins TRBV2 and TRBJ2-3; 7 bases match TRBD1. Unmatched junction bases numbered 16, after V lost 6 bases and J lost 4 bases. This CDR3 contains 17 residues. Germline-derived CDR1 and CDR2 are SNHLY and FYNNEI. The CDR3, as DNA: TGTGCCAGCAGAGGGGGCCAGGGGTCACCCGGCTCAGATACGCAGTATTTT. Translation gives CASRGGQGSPGSDTQYF.